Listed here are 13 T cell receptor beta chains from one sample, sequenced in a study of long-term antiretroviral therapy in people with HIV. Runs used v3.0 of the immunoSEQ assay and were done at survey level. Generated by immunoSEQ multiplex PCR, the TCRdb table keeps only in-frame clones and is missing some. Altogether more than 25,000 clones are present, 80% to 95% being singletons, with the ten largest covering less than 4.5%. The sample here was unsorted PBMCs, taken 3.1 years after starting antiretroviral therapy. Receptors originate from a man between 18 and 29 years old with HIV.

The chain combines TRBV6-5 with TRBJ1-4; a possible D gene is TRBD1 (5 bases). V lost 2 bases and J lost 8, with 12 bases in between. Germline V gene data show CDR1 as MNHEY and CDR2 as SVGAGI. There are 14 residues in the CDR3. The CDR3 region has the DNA TGTGCCAGCAGTTACGCGTCGCAGGGAGAAAAACTGTTTTTT. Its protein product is CASSYASQGEKLFF.

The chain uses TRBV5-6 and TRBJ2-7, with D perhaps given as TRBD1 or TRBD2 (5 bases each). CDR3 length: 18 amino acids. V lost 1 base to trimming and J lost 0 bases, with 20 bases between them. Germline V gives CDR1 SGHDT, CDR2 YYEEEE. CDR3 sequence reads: CASSLMGSSGRLSYEQYF. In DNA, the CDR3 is TGTGCCAGCAGCTTGATGGGCTCGTCGGGACGCCTCTCCTACGAGCAGTACTTC. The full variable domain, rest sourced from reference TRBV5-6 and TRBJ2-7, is DAGVTQSPTHLIKTRGQQVTLRCSPKSGHDTVSWYQQALGQGPQFIFQYYEEEERQRGNFPDRFSGHQFPNYSSELNVNALLLGDSALYLCASSLMGSSGRLSYEQYFGPGTRLTVT.

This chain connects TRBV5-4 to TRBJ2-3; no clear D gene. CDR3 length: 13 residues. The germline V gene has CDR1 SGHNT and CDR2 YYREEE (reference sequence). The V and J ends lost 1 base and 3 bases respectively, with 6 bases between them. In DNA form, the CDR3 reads TGTGCCAGCAGCTTGCAGCCTACAGATACGCAGTATTTT. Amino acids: CASSLQPTDTQYF.

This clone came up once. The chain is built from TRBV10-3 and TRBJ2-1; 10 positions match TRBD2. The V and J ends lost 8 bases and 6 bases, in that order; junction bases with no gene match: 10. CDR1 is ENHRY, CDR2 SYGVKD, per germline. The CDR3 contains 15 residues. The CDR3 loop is CAIAGWTSGSNEQFF. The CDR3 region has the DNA TGTGCCATCGCCGGGTGGACTAGCGGTTCCAATGAGCAGTTCTTC.

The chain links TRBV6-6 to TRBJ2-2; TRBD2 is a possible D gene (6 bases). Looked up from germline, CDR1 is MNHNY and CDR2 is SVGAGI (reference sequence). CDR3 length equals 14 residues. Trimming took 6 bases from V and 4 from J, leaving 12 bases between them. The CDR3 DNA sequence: TGTGCCAGCAGACTCCGGGACTTCACCGGGGAGCTGTTTTTT. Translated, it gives CASRLRDFTGELFF.

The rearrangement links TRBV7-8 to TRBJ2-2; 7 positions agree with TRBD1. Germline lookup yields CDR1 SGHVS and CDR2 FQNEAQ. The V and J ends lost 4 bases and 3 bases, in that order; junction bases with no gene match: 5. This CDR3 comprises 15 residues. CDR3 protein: CASSSYRGDTGELFF. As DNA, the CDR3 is TGTGCCAGCAGCTCCTACAGGGGAGACACCGGGGAGCTGTTTTTT. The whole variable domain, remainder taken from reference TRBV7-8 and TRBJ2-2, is GAGVSQSPRYKVAKRGQDVALRCDPISGHVSLFWYQQALGQGPEFLTYFQNEAQLDKSGLPSDRFFAERPEGSVSTLKIQRTQQEDSAVYLCASSSYRGDTGELFFGEGSRLTVL.

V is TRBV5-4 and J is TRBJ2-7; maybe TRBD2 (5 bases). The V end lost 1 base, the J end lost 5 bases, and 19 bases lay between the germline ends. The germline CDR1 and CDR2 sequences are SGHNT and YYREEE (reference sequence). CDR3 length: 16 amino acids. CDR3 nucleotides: TGTGCCAGCAGCTTGTCGTTCGGACTTAGGAGGAACGAGCAGTACTTC. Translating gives CASSLSFGLRRNEQYF.

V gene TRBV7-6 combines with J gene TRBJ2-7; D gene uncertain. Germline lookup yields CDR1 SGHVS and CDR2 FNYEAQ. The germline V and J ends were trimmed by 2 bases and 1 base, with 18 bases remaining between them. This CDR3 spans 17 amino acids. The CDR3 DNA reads TGTGCCAGCAGCTTATCCCCTTCGGAGTGGGTATCCTACGAGCAGTACTTC. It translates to CASSLSPSEWVSYEQYF.

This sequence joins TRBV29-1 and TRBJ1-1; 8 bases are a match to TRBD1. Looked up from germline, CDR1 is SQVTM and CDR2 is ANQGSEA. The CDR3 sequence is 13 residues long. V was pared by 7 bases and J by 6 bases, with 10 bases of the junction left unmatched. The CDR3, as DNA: TGCAGCGCCCAGACAGGGGAAGGGTCTGAAGCTTTCTTT. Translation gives CSAQTGEGSEAFF.

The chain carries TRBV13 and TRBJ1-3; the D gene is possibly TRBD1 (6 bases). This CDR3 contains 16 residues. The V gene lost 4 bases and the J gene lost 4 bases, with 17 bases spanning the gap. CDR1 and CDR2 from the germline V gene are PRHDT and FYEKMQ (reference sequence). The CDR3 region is CASSSGGGARGNTIYF. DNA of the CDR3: TGTGCCAGCAGCTCCGGCGGGGGGGCAAGAGGAAACACCATATATTTT.

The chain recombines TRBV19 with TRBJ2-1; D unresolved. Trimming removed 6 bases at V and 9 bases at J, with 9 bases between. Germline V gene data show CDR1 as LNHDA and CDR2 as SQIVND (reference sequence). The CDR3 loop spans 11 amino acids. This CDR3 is CASSNVGEQFF. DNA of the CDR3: TGTGCCAGTAGCAACGTCGGTGAGCAGTTCTTC.

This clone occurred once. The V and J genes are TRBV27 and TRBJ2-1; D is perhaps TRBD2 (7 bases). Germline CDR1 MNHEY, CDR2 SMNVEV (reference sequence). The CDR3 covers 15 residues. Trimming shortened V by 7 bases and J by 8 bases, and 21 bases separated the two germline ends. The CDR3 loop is CASKGGYRDFDEQFF. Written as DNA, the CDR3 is TGTGCCAGCAAGGGGGGGTACAGGGATTTCGATGAGCAGTTCTTC.

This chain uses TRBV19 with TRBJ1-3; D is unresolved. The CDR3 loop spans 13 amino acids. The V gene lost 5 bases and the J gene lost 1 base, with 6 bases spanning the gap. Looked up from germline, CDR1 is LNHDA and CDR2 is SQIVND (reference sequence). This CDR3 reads CASSSSSGNTIYF. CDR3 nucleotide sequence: TGTGCCAGTAGTTCCTCGTCTGGAAACACCATATATTTT.